The present T cell receptor beta chain was sequenced within a study of blood T cell repertoires in COVID-19 (dated by TCRdb to between 2020 and 2021). With regard to the full study: Collaborator samples came from the United States, Italy and Spain and covered acute and convalescent phases of COVID-19. The material from the prospective study consisted of cDNA or gDNA derived from T cells, B-cell-depleted T cells, or PBMCs. Deeply sampled blood TCRbeta repertoires from subjects exposed to, actively infected with, or recovered from COVID-19 were included in the dataset. A freely available public database, intended as a resource for researchers studying the immune response to SARS-CoV-2, is where the repertoires were released. The samples were drawn from the first 160 participants of the ongoing ImmuneRACE study and from about 1,200 subjects provided by 6 global collaborators. The sample metadata nearly always contained a de-identified subject ID, COVID-19 status, age in years and sex. Where available, HLA class I and class II types were obtained from metadata supplied by the sample provider rather than from assay-based typing. On the study overall, not on this receptor specifically: The quantity of clinical and demographic metadata differed by source and by participant and was supplied without curation.

TCRbeta CDR3 regions were amplified from genomic DNA by means of the immunoSEQ Assay, a bias-controlled multiplex PCR. Processing in the source paper ran as follows. The number of nucleated cells in each sample was estimated from the amplification of reference gene primers within the assay. Sequence reads were collapsed and filtered to measure the absolute abundance of every unique TCRbeta CDR3 rearrangement. Productive Simpson clonality was computed per sample as the square root of Simpson's diversity index over productive rearrangements. TCRdb re-hosts the immuneACCESS table, in-frame sequences only. Its copies lack some clones; in the studies checked, an unresolved V gene accounts for under half of them, and the cause for the rest is not known. The DNA was the basis for D and trimming; V, J and clone size are from that table. The sample contains hundreds of thousands of clones, roughly nine tenths of them found a single time. Approximately 5.2% of the sample comes from the top ten.

The sample holds one count of this clone. Its antigen has not been determined. Nothing much larger sits one base from this clone, and base qualities are not available. In the prospective study, participants were roughly 18 to 100 years old, resided in 24 geographic areas of the United States, and were enrolled through a virtual design. Cohort assignment in the prospective study relied on participant-reported clinical history from a screening survey and a study questionnaire. Recovered participants in ImmuneRACE Cohort 3 were defined by two consecutive negative NP/OP PCR tests, clearance by a healthcare professional, or resolution of symptoms. Each participant in the prospective study had whole blood, serum and a nasopharyngeal or oropharyngeal swab collected by mobile phlebotomists. Over an approximately 2-month period, participants in the prospective study had the option of providing additional blood draws and questionnaires. Prospective study blood samples were shipped either frozen or at room temperature before DNA extraction.

The specimen was PBMCs or T cells enriched from blood (not recorded which). The TCR was taken from a man aged 55 to 70 who had recovered from COVID-19.

The CDR3 in this case is CASSPLLPTSGRLNEQFF. The DNA sequence reads TGTGCCAGCAGTCCCTTACTACCGACTAGCGGGAGACTGAATGAGCAGTTCTTC. The rearranged segments are TRBV28 and TRBJ2-1; 12 of the junction bases match TRBD2. The germline V end is reduced by 5 bases and the J end by 7 bases; junction bases left unmatched: 15. Counted from cysteine to phenylalanine, this CDR3 has 18 amino acids. Kept here is only the CDR3 DNA, which spans 54 bases and is read in frame from base 1. CDR1 is given as MDHEN and CDR2 as SYDVKM, both from the germline V gene. Where the CDR3 stops, the reference TRBV28 and TRBJ2-1 genes take over; the full variable domain is DVKVTQSSRYLVKRTGEKVFLECVQDMDHENMFWYRQDPGLGLRLIYFSYDVKMKEKGDIPEGYSVSREKKERFSLILESASTNQTSMYLCASSPLLPTSGRLNEQFFGPGTRLTVL.